Shown below are 14 T cell receptor beta chains from a single sample sequenced in a study of T cells in Graves' hyperthyroidism and ophthalmopathy. Researchers amplified the TCR beta CDR3 regions from RNA transcripts. First-round RT-PCR with HTBI primers amplified the TCR CDR3 region. TCRdb used MiXCR to reprocess the multiplex PCR reads, holding one entry per CDR3 protein. Here the sample spans hundreds of thousands of distinct CDR3 sequences, about 16% being singletons. Sequenced material: blood. The receptors stem from a woman aged 25-40 years with Graves' hyperthyroidism.

V gene TRBV20-1 combines with J gene TRBJ2-7; tentative D call: TRBD1 (5 bases). With 0 bases removed from V and 1 base from J, the gap between germline ends came to 7 bases. From germline, CDR1 is DFQATT and CDR2 SNEGSKA (reference sequence). There are 13 residues in the CDR3. The CDR3 coding sequence is TGCAGTGCTAGAGAGACAGCTTCCTACGAGCAGTACTTC. The encoded protein is CSARETASYEQYF.

This clonotype was seen ten or more times. The chain employs TRBV9 and TRBJ2-5, with 9 bases aligning to TRBD2. CDR3 size: 15 residues. CDR1 SGDLS and CDR2 YYNGEE come from the germline V gene. Trimming cost V 4 bases and J 5 bases; bases outside gene matches: 9. The chain's CDR3 is CASSPHSGSSETQYF. The CDR3 nucleotides read TGTGCCAGCAGCCCTCATAGCGGGAGTTCTGAGACCCAGTACTTC.

The rearrangement links TRBV13 to TRBJ2-7; 9 nucleotides line up with TRBD2. Germline CDR1 and CDR2: PRHDT and FYEKMQ (reference sequence). The CDR3 loop spans 15 amino acids. V gave up 2 bases and J gave up 5 bases; unmatched junction bases: 7. CDR3 loop: CASSLQGLATHEQYF. The CDR3, as DNA: TGTGCCAGCAGCTTACAAGGACTAGCGACTCACGAGCAGTACTTC. The variable domain in full, with the rest retrieved from reference TRBV13 and TRBJ2-7, is AAGVIQSPRHLIKEKRETATLKCYPIPRHDTVYWYQQGPGQDPQFLISFYEKMQSDKGSIPDRFSAQQFSDYHSELNMSSLELGDSALYFCASSLQGLATHEQYFGPGTRLTVT.

This clonotype was picked up many times. This chain connects TRBV6-1 to TRBJ2-7; possible D gene TRBD1, 6 bases. Per germline, CDR1 MNHNS and CDR2 SASEGT. This CDR3 region has 13 residues. The V gene lost 8 bases and the J gene lost 3 bases, with 14 bases spanning the gap. The CDR3 region has the DNA TGTGCCAGCCTAGGGGGAAGGGGCTACGAGCAGTACTTC. It codes for CASLGGRGYEQYF.

Here the CDR3 DNA reads TGTGCCAGCAGCGGGGACAGTTTAGAGACCCAGTACTTC. This codes for CASSGDSLETQYF. The rearrangement uses TRBV2 and TRBJ2-5, with 7 positions matching TRBD1. The length of the CDR3 is 13 residues. Trimming took 6 bases from V and 4 from J; bases not matched to a gene: 5. Germline assignment: CDR1 SNHLY and CDR2 FYNNEI.

This clonotype was found many times. The rearrangement links TRBV3-1 to TRBJ2-7; 10 bases fit TRBD1. Per germline, CDR1 LGHDT and CDR2 YNNKEL (reference sequence). This CDR3 is 17 amino acids long. J lost 0 bases, V lost 5 bases, and 10 bases had no gene match. As DNA, the CDR3 is TGTGCCAGCAGCACCGGGACAGGGGCACGGAGCTCCTACGAGCAGTACTTC. It yields the protein CASSTGTGARSSYEQYF.

The chain joins TRBV2 to TRBJ1-2; D possibly corresponds to TRBD1 (6 bases). CDR3 size: 14 residues. Trimming left V 4 bases short and J 1 base short, with 10 bases between. In germline, CDR1 is SNHLY, CDR2 FYNNEI. The CDR3: CASSVVGGNYGYTF. The CDR3 DNA reads as TGTGCCAGCAGTGTTGTAGGGGGTAACTATGGCTACACCTTC.

The genes are TRBV14 and TRBJ1-1, with D uncertain. The V end was cut by 6 bases, the J end by 10 bases, with 18 bases between. The CDR3 length is 13 residues. CDR1 SGHDN and CDR2 FVKESK come from the germline V gene. CDR3 amino acids: CASSPRVVGGAFF. The CDR3 bases are TGTGCCAGCAGTCCAAGGGTAGTTGGCGGAGCTTTCTTT.

J is TRBJ1-6 and V is TRBV7-2; 9 bases map to TRBD1. Germline assignment: CDR1 SGHTA and CDR2 FQGNSA. The CDR3 is made up of 18 amino acids. Losses at the gene ends were 0 bases for V and 8 bases for J; bases not matched to a gene: 11. In DNA form, the CDR3 reads TGTGCCAGCAGCTTAGCGACACGGACAGGGGTGCTTTATTCACCCCTCCACTTT. Translated, it gives CASSLATRTGVLYSPLHF.

This clonotype turned up a few times. This chain joins TRBV20-1 and TRBJ2-1; 10 positions agree with TRBD2. V lost 0 bases, J lost 7 bases, and 6 bases stayed unmatched. The CDR3 contains 15 residues. Germline V lookup: CDR1 DFQATT, CDR2 SNEGSKA (reference sequence). As DNA, the CDR3 is TGCAGTGCTAGAGACTCTAGCGGGAGTAAGAATGAGCAGTTCTTC. It encodes CSARDSSGSKNEQFF.

This clonotype was recorded at least ten times. This sequence joins TRBV2 and TRBJ1-6; D is undetermined. V lost 1 base to trimming and J lost 6 bases, with 13 bases between them. The CDR3 length is 16 residues. In germline, CDR1 is SNHLY, CDR2 FYNNEI. CDR3 in DNA: TGTGCCAGCAGTGAAGGAAATACGGGCGCTAATTCACCCCTCCACTTT. It encodes CASSEGNTGANSPLHF.

This clonotype was observed at least ten times. The rearrangement joins TRBV3-1 to TRBJ2-7, with 12 bases aligning to TRBD2. This CDR3 has 14 amino acids. Germline V CDR1 and CDR2: LGHDT, YNNKEL (reference sequence). V was clipped by 4 bases and J by 6 bases; unmatched bases: 4. The CDR3 DNA reads TGTGCCAGCAGCCGATTGGGACTAGCGGGCGAGCAGTACTTC. The encoded protein is CASSRLGLAGEQYF.

The table lists this clonotype with a few counts. V and J are TRBV20-1 and TRBJ1-3, with D maybe TRBD1 (5 bases). Germline CDR1 DFQATT, CDR2 SNEGSKA (reference sequence). Trimming removed 6 bases at V and 0 bases at J, with 9 bases between. There are 13 residues in the CDR3. The CDR3, as DNA: TGCAGTGCCGACAGCTACTCTGGAAACACCATATATTTT. Protein product: CSADSYSGNTIYF.

This clonotype has ten or more counts. V gene TRBV2 combines with J gene TRBJ2-7; D not resolved. The germline V gene encodes CDR1 SNHLY and CDR2 FYNNEI. The CDR3 runs to 14 residues. V lost 3 bases, J lost 0 bases, and 9 bases lay in between. CDR3 protein: CASSESTGSYEQYF. The CDR3 nucleotides read TGTGCCAGCAGTGAGTCGACGGGCTCCTACGAGCAGTACTTC.